Listed below are T cell receptor beta chains from one sample, sequenced in a study of cytomegalovirus exposure and HLA in healthy donors. The table came from immunoSEQ multiplex PCR; TCRdb's copy has only in-frame clones and leaves some out. The sample lists some 170,000 clones; roughly 96% were seen once. Sequencing input: PBMCs. Source of these receptors: a woman between 18 and 30 years old in good health and CMV-seronegative. CDR3s include the opening cysteine and the closing phenylalanine or tryptophan. Fields, in order: D gene, J gene, clone size, V gene, CDR3 protein, CDR3 DNA. D genes are given only for firm matches. Some rows have no size entry. The others give once, few or many, or a class for an expanded clone.

>NA|TRBJ2-5|NA|TRBV7-9
CASSSLRGAVGETQYF
TGTGCCAGCAGCTCTCTCCGGGGGGCTGTTGGAGAGACCCAGTACTTC
>NA|TRBJ2-1|NA|TRBV19
CASSQHSNEQFF
TGTGCCAGTAGCCAACACAGCAATGAGCAGTTCTTC
>TRBD2|TRBJ2-5|NA|TRBV7-7
CASSLRGGSGETQYF
TGTGCTAGCAGCCTGCGGGGGGGCTCTGGAGAGACCCAGTACTTC
>TRBD1|TRBJ2-2|NA|TRBV7-6
CASTQGAGLFF
TGTGCCAGCACCCAGGGGGCGGGCCTGTTTTTT
>NA|TRBJ1-6|NA|TRBV10-1
CASGLGALSYNSPLHF
TGCGCCTCGGGACTAGGCGCCCTCTCCTATAATTCACCCCTCCACTTT
>NA|TRBJ2-1|once|TRBV7-2
CASSLTTQQANEQFF
TGTGCCAGCAGCTTGACTACCCAGCAGGCCAATGAGCAGTTCTTC
>TRBD1|TRBJ1-4|NA|TRBV7-9
CASSPQTGTDTTNEKLFF
TGTGCCAGCAGCCCTCAGACCGGGACAGACACAACTAATGAAAAACTGTTTTTT
>NA|TRBJ2-3|NA|TRBV10-3
CATGDSTDTQYF
TGTGCCACGGGGGATAGCACAGATACGCAGTATTTT
>TRBD1|TRBJ2-1|NA|TRBV6-4
CASRANLGTGLNNEQFF
TGTGCCAGCAGAGCCAACCTCGGGACAGGGCTAAACAATGAGCAGTTCTTC
>TRBD1|TRBJ2-5|NA|TRBV2
CASTRDREETQYF
TGTGCCAGCACCCGAGACAGGGAAGAGACCCAGTACTTC
>TRBD1|TRBJ1-1|NA|TRBV7-6
CASSSEGQGIPEAFF
TGTGCCAGCAGCTCTGAGGGACAGGGCATCCCTGAAGCTTTCTTT
>TRBD1|TRBJ2-7|NA|TRBV6-1
CASSEWDRVVDEQYF
TGTGCCAGCAGTGAATGGGACAGGGTCGTTGACGAGCAGTACTTC
>TRBD2|TRBJ2-7|NA|TRBV16
CASSQDLLAGGRNEQYF
TGTGCCAGCAGCCAAGATTTACTAGCGGGGGGTCGGAACGAGCAGTACTTC
>NA|TRBJ2-2|once|TRBV6-6
CASSYSSAGELFF
TGTGCCAGCAGTTACTCGTCGGCCGGGGAGCTGTTTTTT
>NA|TRBJ1-1|NA|TRBV9
CASSVGQWNTEAFF
TGTGCCAGCAGCGTAGGCCAGTGGAACACTGAAGCTTTCTTT
>TRBD1|TRBJ1-1|NA|TRBV6-5
CASSHRDRGLSEAFF
TGTGCCAGCAGTCACCGGGACAGGGGGCTTTCTGAAGCTTTCTTT
>TRBD1|TRBJ2-5|once|TRBV11-2
CASSLDGTGQETQYF
TGTGCCAGCAGCTTAGATGGGACAGGACAAGAGACCCAGTACTTC
>NA|TRBJ2-2|NA|TRBV29-1
CSVLSGLTGELFF
TGCAGCGTCCTATCTGGTCTCACCGGGGAGCTGTTTTTT
>NA|TRBJ2-1|NA|TRBV29-1
CSVRWYNEQFF
TGCAGCGTGAGATGGTACAATGAGCAGTTCTTC
>TRBD1|TRBJ2-7|NA|TRBV9
CASSVGGSGGAYEQYF
TGTGCCAGCAGCGTAGGAGGGTCAGGGGGAGCCTACGAGCAGTACTTC
>TRBD1|TRBJ1-3|NA|TRBV4-3
CASSQEAGGRSGNTIYF
TGCGCCAGCAGCCAAGAGGCAGGGGGACGATCTGGAAACACCATATATTTT
>NA|TRBJ1-4|once|TRBV5-1
CASRLGGAVNEKLFF
TGCGCCAGCAGACTGGGGGGGGCGGTTAATGAAAAACTGTTTTTT
>NA|TRBJ2-7|NA|TRBV4-1
CASSLGNLGPYEQYF
TGCGCCAGCAGCCTCGGAAACTTGGGCCCCTACGAGCAGTACTTC
>NA|TRBJ2-7|once|TRBV6-1
CASSEMAGPQSEQYF
TGTGCCAGCAGTGAAATGGCAGGGCCCCAAAGCGAGCAGTACTTC